The T cell receptor beta chain under discussion was sequenced for a study of STAT5B mutations in CD4+ large granular lymphocyte leukemia. Whole-study results and caveats: Top patient clones used TRBV06 genes more often: 8/27 versus 2/35 in controls.

Turning to this clone: The antigen remains undetermined.

Germline CDR1 reads SGHTA; CDR2 reads FQGTGA. The CDR3 has 15 residues. TCRdb's copy holds only in-frame clones and misses some; the assay was immunoSEQ multiplex PCR. The sample lists tens of thousands of clones; roughly 78% were seen once. The source material was CD4+ T cells from blood buffy coats. This receptor was identified in a human donor in good health. The chain joins TRBV7-3 to TRBJ2-5; weak D call: TRBD2 (6 bases). With the DNA end fitting TRBJ2-7 better, the J assignment may be wrong. This CDR3 reads CASSLVGGNTYEQYF. CDR3 nucleotide sequence: TGTGCCAGCAGCTTAGTTGGAGGGAACACCTACGAGCAGTACTTC.